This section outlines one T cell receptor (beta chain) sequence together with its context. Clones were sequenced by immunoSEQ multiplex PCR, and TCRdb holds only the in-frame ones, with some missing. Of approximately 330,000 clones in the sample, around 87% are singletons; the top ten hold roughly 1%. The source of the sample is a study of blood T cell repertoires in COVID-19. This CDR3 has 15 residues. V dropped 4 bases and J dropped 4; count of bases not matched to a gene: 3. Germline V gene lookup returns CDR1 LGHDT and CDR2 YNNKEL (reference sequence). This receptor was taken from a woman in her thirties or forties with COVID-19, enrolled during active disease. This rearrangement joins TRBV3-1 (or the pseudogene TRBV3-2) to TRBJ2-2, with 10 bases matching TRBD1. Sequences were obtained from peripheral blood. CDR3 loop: CASSRDRGGTGELFF. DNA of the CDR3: TGTGCCAGCAGCCGGGACAGGGGAGGCACCGGGGAGCTGTTTTTT.